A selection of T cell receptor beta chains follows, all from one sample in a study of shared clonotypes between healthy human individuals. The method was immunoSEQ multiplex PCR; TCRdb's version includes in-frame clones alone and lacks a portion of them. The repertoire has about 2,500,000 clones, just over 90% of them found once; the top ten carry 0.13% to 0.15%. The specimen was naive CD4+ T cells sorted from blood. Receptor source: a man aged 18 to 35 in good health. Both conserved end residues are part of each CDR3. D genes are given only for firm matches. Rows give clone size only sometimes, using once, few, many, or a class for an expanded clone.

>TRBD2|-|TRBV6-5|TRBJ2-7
TGTGCCAGCAACGCCCGACTAGCGTTTTCCTACGAGCAGTACTTC
CASNARLAFSYEQYF
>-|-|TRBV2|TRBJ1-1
TGTGCCAGCAGTGCCCAGAGGGGGGGGAACACTGAAGCTTTCTTT
CASSAQRGGNTEAFF
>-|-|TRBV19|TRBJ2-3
TGTGCCAGTGGAAGGGACTCTATAAGCACAGATACGCAGTATTTT
CASGRDSISTDTQYF
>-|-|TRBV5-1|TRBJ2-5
TGCGCCAGCAGCAACCTCCAAGAGACCCAGTACTTC
CASSNLQETQYF
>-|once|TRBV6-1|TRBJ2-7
TGTGCCAGCAGTGAAGCGACGGTTAGCTCCTACGAGCAGTACTTC
CASSEATVSSYEQYF
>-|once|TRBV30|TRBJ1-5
TGTGCCTGGAGTGTATATAGCAATCAGCCCCAGCATTTT
CAWSVYSNQPQHF
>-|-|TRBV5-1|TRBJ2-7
TGCGCCAGCAGCTTGGACAGCAGAGACGAGCAGTACTTC
CASSLDSRDEQYF
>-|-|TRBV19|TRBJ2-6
TGTGCCAGTAGTCCCCTCTCTGGGGCCAACGTCCTGACTTTC
CASSPLSGANVLTF
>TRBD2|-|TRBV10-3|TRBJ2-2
TGTGCCATCAGTGAATCCGGAACGACTAGCGGGGCCACCGGGGAGCTGTTTTTT
CAISESGTTSGATGELFF
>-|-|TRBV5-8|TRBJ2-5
TGTGCCAGCAGCTTAACGCAGGGGAGAGAGACCCAGTACTTC
CASSLTQGRETQYF
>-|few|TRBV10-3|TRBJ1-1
TGTGCCATCAGTGACAGGGGAGGAGACACTGAAGCTTTCTTT
CAISDRGGDTEAFF
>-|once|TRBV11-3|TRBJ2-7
TGTGCCAGCAGCCCTGCCTGGGCCTACGAGCAGTACTTC
CASSPAWAYEQYF
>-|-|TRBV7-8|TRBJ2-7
TGTGCCAGCAGCCCCCTGGTGAGCTCCTACGAGCAGTACTTC
CASSPLVSSYEQYF
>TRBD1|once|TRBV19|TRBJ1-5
TGTGCCAGTCGGGACAGGAGTATAGTCGACCCCCAGCATTTT
CASRDRSIVDPQHF
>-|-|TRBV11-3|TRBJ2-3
TGTGCCAGCAGCCAGGACCCCACAGATACGCAGTATTTT
CASSQDPTDTQYF
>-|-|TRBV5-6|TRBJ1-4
TGTGCCAGCAGCTTGGAAGTCCTGGGGGGATATGCAACTAATGAAAAACTGTTTTTT
CASSLEVLGGYATNEKLFF
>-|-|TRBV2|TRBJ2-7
TGTGCCAGCAGTACCCCGGGGACCAACGAGCAGTACTTC
CASSTPGTNEQYF
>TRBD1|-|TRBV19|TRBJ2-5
TGTGCCAGTAGCACAGGGGGAAGTTGGGCCCAGTACTTC
CASSTGGSWAQYF
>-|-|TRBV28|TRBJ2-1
TGTGCCAGCAGTTTAGTAAATGAGCAGTTCTTC
CASSLVNEQFF
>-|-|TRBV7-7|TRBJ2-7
TGTGCTAGCAGTCCCGGAGGTAGCTCCTACGAGCAGTACTTC
CASSPGGSSYEQYF
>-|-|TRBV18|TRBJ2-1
TGTGCCAGCTCACCAGTCGGGCCTTTTGAGCAGTTCTTC
CASSPVGPFEQFF
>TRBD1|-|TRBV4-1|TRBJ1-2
TGCGCCAGCAGCCAAGATGCGACAGGGGGAACGAATTTGAATGGCTACACCTTC
CASSQDATGGTNLNGYTF
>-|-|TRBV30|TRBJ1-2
TGTACCTGGAGTCCTGACTTAGCTAACTATGGCTACACCTTC
CTWSPDLANYGYTF
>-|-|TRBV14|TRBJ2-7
TGTGCCAGCAGCCAAGGCAGGGAACTGAGGCAGTACTTC
CASSQGRELRQYF
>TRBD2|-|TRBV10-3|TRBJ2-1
TGTGCCATCAGCCCCGGACTAGCGGGAGGGCCTCATGAGCAGTTCTTC
CAISPGLAGGPHEQFF
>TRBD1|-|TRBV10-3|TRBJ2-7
TGTGCCATCAGTGGAGGACAGGCTACCTACGAGCAGTACTTC
CAISGGQATYEQYF
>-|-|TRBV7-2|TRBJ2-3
TGTGCCAGCAGCTTAAGGTGGGATCGCACAGATACGCAGTATTTT
CASSLRWDRTDTQYF